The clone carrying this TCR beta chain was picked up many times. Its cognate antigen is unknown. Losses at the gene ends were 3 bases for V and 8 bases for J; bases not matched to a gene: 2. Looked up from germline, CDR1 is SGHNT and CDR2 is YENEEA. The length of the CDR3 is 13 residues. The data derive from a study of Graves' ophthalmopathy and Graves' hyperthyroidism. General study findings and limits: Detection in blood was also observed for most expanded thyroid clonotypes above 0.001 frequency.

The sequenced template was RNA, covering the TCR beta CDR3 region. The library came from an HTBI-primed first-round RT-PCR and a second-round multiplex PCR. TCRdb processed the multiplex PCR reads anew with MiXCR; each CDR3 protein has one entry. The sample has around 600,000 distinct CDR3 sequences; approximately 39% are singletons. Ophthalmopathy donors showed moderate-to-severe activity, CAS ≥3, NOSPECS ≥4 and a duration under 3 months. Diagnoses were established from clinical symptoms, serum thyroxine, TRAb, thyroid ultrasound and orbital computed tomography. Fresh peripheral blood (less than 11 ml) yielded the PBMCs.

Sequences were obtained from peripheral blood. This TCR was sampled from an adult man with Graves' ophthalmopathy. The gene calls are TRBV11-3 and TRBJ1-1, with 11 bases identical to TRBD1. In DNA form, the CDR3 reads TGTGCCAGCAGCTTCTGGGACAGGGGGGAAGCTTTCTTT. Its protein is CASSFWDRGEAFF.